Included here is one TCR beta chain sequence, with context. What it binds is unknown. Per germline, CDR1 LGHNA and CDR2 YSLEER. The CDR3 sequence is 14 residues long. V was clipped by 4 bases and J by 7 bases; unmatched bases: 6. Clones were read by immunoSEQ multiplex PCR, and TCRdb kept only the in-frame ones, dropping some. Here the sample spans about 49,000 clones, 75% to 90% being singletons. The sample comes from a study of radiation and T cells in renal cell carcinoma. Broader study findings: Top tumor clonotypes rose in blood 2 weeks post-radiation, then contracted.

Time point reported: blood 2 weeks post-SBRT. Treatment: 15 Gy SBRT to primary tumor, nephrectomy 4 weeks later. Serial blood draws occurred at baseline and 2 and 4 weeks post-SBRT. This renal cell carcinoma was of the clear cell type. The sequencing here drew on blood, taken from a patient whose treatment included radiotherapy and nephrectomy. This chain links TRBV4-3 with TRBJ2-1; 8 bases agree with TRBD1. This clonotype was sampled from a woman aged 65 to 85 with renal cell carcinoma. This chain's CDR3 is CASSPGGQGNEQFF. CDR3 nucleotides: TGCGCCAGCAGCCCAGGGGGCCAGGGGAATGAGCAGTTCTTC.